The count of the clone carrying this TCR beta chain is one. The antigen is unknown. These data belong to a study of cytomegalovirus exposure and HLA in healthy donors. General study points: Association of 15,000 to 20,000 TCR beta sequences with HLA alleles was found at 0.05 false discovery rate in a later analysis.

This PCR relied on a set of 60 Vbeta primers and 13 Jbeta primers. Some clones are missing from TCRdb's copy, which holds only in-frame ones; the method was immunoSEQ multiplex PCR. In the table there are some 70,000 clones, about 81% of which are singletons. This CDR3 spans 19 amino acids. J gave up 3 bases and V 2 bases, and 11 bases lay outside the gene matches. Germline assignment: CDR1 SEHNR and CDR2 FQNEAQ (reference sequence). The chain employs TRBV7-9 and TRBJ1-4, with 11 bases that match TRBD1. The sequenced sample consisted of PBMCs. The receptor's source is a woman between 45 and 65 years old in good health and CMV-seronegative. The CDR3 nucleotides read TGTGCCAGCAGCTTACTTTTGGGACAGGGGGTGAAGCCTAATGAAAAACTGTTTTTT. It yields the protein CASSLLLGQGVKPNEKLFF.